The 9 T cell receptor beta chains given below trace back to one sample, sequenced in a study of cytomegalovirus exposure and HLA in healthy donors. The PCR used 60 Vbeta and 13 Jbeta primers. Method: immunoSEQ multiplex PCR; TCRdb's copy keeps in-frame clones and lacks some. The sample yields approximately 220,000 clones, over 65% seen once. The specimen was PBMCs. Receptor source: a middle-aged man in good health and CMV-seronegative.

This clone has just one count. V is TRBV9 and J is TRBJ2-1; D not certain. The V gene's germline CDR1 is SGDLS and CDR2 YYNGEE. Trimming shortened V by 3 bases and J by 6 bases, and 7 bases separated the two germline ends. This CDR3 has 12 residues. Here the CDR3 reads CASSGPGNEQFF. DNA of the CDR3: TGTGCCAGCAGCGGGCCAGGCAATGAGCAGTTCTTC.

The chain recombines TRBV2 with TRBJ1-1; 9 positions agree with TRBD1. Losses at the gene ends were 7 bases for V and 7 bases for J; bases not matched to a gene: 10. The germline V gene has CDR1 SNHLY and CDR2 FYNNEI. CDR3 size: 14 residues. Written as DNA, the CDR3 is TGTGCCAGCACTACCGGGACAGGGCCTCTTGAAGCTTTCTTT. Its translation: CASTTGTGPLEAFF.

This clone was seen more than once but under ten times. The chain couples TRBV19 to TRBJ2-2, with no clear D. The CDR3 has 12 residues. The V gene's germline CDR1 is LNHDA and CDR2 SQIVND (reference sequence). V was trimmed by 3 bases and J by 5 bases, leaving 4 bases between them. Here the CDR3 DNA reads TGTGCCAGTAGTATCCAAACCGGGGAGCTGTTTTTT. Protein product: CASSIQTGELFF.

This chain connects TRBV4-2 to TRBJ2-3; tentatively, D is TRBD1 (5 bases). CDR1 and CDR2 from the germline V gene are LGHNA and YNFKEQ. The length of the CDR3 is 15 residues. Trimming stripped 0 bases from V and 5 bases from J, with 12 bases between. The CDR3 loop reads CASSQERQGGDTQYF. In DNA, the CDR3 is TGTGCCAGCAGCCAAGAACGGCAGGGCGGAGATACGCAGTATTTT.

This chain uses TRBV5-1 with TRBJ2-3, with TRBD2 identical over 8 bases. CDR3 size: 16 residues. Per germline, CDR1 SGHRS and CDR2 YFSETQ. J lost 3 bases, V lost 3 bases, and 9 bases had no gene match. CDR3 residues: CASSSFAGGRTDTQYF. The CDR3 region has the DNA TGCGCCAGCAGCTCCTTCGCGGGGGGCAGAACAGATACGCAGTATTTT.

This sequence joins TRBV28 and TRBJ1-5; possibly TRBD1 for D (5 bases). This CDR3 comprises 12 residues. CDR1 is MDHEN and CDR2 is SYDVKM in the germline V gene. V shed 4 bases and J shed 7 bases, with 8 bases lying between them. CDR3 protein: CASSSGKQPQHF. CDR3 coding DNA: TGTGCCAGCAGTTCAGGGAAGCAGCCCCAGCATTTT. Full variable domain (rest looked up from reference TRBV28 and TRBJ1-5): DVKVTQSSRYLVKRTGEKVFLECVQDMDHENMFWYRQDPGLGLRLIYFSYDVKMKEKGDIPEGYSVSREKKERFSLILESASTNQTSMYLCASSSGKQPQHFGDGTRLSIL.

This sequence joins TRBV27 and TRBJ2-2; a possible D gene is TRBD2 (6 bases). This CDR3 region has 15 residues. The ends were cut back, 2 bases at V and 1 base at J, with 8 bases in the middle. Germline-derived CDR1 and CDR2 are MNHEY and SMNVEV (reference sequence). The CDR3, as DNA: TGTGCCAGCAGTTTAGAAGCGGGGAACACCGGGGAGCTGTTTTTT. Its protein is CASSLEAGNTGELFF.

V gene TRBV6-6 combines with J gene TRBJ1-5, with D possibly matching TRBD1 (6 bases). CDR1 and CDR2 (germline): MNHNY, SVGAGI (reference sequence). CDR3 length: 13 residues. Trimming took 5 bases from V and 14 from J, leaving 19 bases between them. The CDR3 DNA reads TGTGCCAGCAGTCCGCGGCAGGGGCTCCTTGAGCATTTT. This codes for CASSPRQGLLEHF.

This clone was counted a single time. The gene calls are TRBV5-1 and TRBJ2-3; D possibly corresponds to TRBD1 (5 bases). The CDR3 loop spans 13 amino acids. Germline values: CDR1 SGHRS, CDR2 YFSETQ. Trimming took off 3 bases at V and 8 bases at J, with 13 bases between the two ends. CDR3 nucleotide sequence: TGCGCCAGCAGCTCCCTAACGCAGGGTACGCAGTATTTT. It translates to CASSSLTQGTQYF.